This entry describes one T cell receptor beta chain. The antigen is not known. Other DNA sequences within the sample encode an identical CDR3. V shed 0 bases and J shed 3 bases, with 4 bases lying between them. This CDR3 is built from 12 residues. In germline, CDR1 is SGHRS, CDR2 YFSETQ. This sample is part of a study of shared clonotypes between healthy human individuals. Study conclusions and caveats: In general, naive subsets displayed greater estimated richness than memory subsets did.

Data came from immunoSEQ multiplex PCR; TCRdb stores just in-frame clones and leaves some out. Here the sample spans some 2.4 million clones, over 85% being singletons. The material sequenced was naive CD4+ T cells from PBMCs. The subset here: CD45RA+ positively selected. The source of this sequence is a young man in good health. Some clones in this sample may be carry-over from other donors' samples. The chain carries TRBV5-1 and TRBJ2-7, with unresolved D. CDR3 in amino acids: CASSLDVYEQYF. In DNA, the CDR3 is TGCGCCAGCAGCTTGGACGTCTACGAGCAGTACTTC. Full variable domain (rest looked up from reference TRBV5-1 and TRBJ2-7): KAGVTQTPRYLIKTRGQQVTLSCSPISGHRSVSWYQQTPGQGLQFLFEYFSETQRNKGNFPGRFSGRQFSNSRSEMNVSTLELGDSALYLCASSLDVYEQYFGPGTRLTVT.